This entry is about one TCR beta chain. V was clipped by 1 base and J by 2 bases; unmatched bases: 2. The CDR3 sequence is 14 residues long. The germline V gene encodes CDR1 SEHNR and CDR2 FQNEAQ (reference sequence). Original processing notes: Reference gene primer amplification in the assay estimated nucleated cell counts. The data were produced by immunoSEQ multiplex PCR, yet TCRdb's version contains in-frame clones alone and is incomplete. V, J and clone size derive from that table, while D and trimming were established from the DNA sequence. The repertoire has about 58,000 clones, roughly 79% of them found once; the top ten carry nearly 5%. These data originate in a study of blood T cell repertoires in COVID-19. As for the study in general: Both acute and convalescent COVID-19 samples were obtained from the United States, Italy and Spain. PBMCs, B-cell-depleted T cells, or T cells provided the cDNA or gDNA that made up the material.

The chain uses TRBV7-9 and TRBJ2-7, with TRBD2 matching 7 bases. This TCR was recovered from a human donor in a cohort sampled during active COVID-19. The specimen sequenced was peripheral blood. The CDR3 nucleotides read TGTGCCAGCAGCTTAGGGGGGGGAACCTACGAGCAGTACTTC. Its translation: CASSLGGGTYEQYF.